This TCR beta chain appears in the sequencing data of a study of T cells in narcolepsy (dated by TCRdb to 2017 to 2018). With respect to the entire study: The study enrolled patients with narcolepsy type 1 or type 2 (NT1, NT2) together with healthy control donors. The study sought autoreactive T cells targeting hypocretin neuron self-antigens (hypocretin, TRIB2) in narcolepsy patients, using TCR Vbeta sequencing to track clonotypes in blood and CSF.

The CDR3 covers 14 residues, taking in both the cysteine and the phenylalanine. The read is trimmed to its CDR3 DNA, 42 bases read in frame from base 1. Trimming removed 5 bases from V and 3 bases from J, leaving 13 bases between the germline ends. According to the germline V gene, CDR1 reads MNHNS and CDR2 reads SASEGT. Study-wide conclusions, independent of this receptor: HCRT-specific and TRIB2-specific autoreactive clonotypes were highlighted in plots that compared CD4+ T cell clonotypes in CSF versus blood from the same patient. Patients and controls had comparable numbers of sequenced blood memory CD4+ clonotypes, averaging about 39,000 and 35,000, respectively. According to the report, autoreactive clonotypes were detected serially in the blood of the same patients and of different patients, but not in healthy controls. Certain blood memory CD4+ repertoires from patients and controls had no sequences that matched autoreactive T cell clones.

Turning to this clone: This receptor's antigen is unknown. Base quality data are lacking; no much larger clone is found one base away.

The library was prepared using the immunoSEQ multiplex PCR assay. TCRdb mirrors the immuneACCESS table, restricted to in-frame sequences. Some clones are absent from its copies; in checked studies, under half trace to an unresolved V gene, and the reason for the others is unknown. The sample data list 20,000 to 30,000 clones, and approximately 80% of these were observed just once. The ten top clones hold roughly 0.74% of the sample. For TCR Vbeta sequencing, memory CD4+ T cells were sorted ex vivo from the peripheral blood of narcolepsy patients and healthy controls. The chain joins TRBV6-1 to TRBJ1-1, with the D gene too uncertain to name. The sequencing input was CD45RA- memory CD4+ T cells from PBMCs. The label giving this sample's cell subset or site can be read as: memory T cells sorted ex vivo from peripheral blood. The origin of this receptor is a human donor with narcolepsy. The sequenced DNA: TGTGCCAGCAGTATGGGCCGAGGTTACACTGAAGCTTTCTTT. Its translation reads: CASSMGRGYTEAFF.